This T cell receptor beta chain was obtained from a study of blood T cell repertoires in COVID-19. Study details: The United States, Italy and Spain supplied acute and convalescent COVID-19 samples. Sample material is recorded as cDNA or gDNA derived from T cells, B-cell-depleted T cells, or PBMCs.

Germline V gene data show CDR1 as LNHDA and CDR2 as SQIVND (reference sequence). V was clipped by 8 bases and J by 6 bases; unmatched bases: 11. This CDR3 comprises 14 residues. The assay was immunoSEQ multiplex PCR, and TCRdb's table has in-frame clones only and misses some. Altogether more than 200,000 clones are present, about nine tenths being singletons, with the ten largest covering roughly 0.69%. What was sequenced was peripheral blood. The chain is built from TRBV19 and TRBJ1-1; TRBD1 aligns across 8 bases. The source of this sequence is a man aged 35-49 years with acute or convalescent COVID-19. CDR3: CASAGGGKGAEAFF. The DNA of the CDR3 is TGTGCCAGTGCAGGGGGCGGGAAGGGGGCTGAAGCTTTCTTT.